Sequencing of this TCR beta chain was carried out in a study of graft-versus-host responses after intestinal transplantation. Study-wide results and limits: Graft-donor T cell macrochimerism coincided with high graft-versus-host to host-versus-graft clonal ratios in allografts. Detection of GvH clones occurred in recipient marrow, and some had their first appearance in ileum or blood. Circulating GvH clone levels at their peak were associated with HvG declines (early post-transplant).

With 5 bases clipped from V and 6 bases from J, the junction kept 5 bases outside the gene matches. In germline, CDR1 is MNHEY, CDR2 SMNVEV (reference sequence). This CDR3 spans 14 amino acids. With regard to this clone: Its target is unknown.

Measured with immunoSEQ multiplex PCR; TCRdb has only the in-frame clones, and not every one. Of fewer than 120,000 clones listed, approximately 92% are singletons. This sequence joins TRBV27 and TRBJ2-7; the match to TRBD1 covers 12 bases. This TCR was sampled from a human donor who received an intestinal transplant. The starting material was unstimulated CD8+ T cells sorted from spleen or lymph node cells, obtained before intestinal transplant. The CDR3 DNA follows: TGTGCCAGCAGTAGTCCGGGACAGGGGGCCGAGCAGTACTTC. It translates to CASSSPGQGAEQYF.